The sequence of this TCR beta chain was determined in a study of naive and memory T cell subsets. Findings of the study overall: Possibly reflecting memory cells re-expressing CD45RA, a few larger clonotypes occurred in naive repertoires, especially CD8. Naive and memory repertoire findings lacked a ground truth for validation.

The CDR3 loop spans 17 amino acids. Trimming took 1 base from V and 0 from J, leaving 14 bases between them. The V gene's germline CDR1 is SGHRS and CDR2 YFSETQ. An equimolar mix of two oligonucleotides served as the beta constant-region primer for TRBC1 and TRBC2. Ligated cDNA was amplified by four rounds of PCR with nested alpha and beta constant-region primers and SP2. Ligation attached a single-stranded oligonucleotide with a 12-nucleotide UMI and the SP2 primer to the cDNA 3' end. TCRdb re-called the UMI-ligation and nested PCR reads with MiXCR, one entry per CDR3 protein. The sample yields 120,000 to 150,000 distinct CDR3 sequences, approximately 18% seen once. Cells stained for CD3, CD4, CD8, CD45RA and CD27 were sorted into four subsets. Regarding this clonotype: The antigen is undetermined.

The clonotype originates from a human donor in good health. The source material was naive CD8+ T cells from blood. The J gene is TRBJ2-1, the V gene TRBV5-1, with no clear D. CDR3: CASSLIGTPSSYNEQFF. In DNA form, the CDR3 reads TGCGCCAGCAGCTTGATCGGCACGCCGAGCTCCTACAATGAGCAGTTCTTC.